This entry features one T cell receptor beta chain sequence. No antigen is known for it. This entry is derived from a study of lymphopenia after photon versus proton radiotherapy. Regarding the study as a whole: Post-nadir TCR diversity decline inversely tracked overall survival among those who died. Oligoclonal CD8+ Temra expansion after nadir drove photon patients' diversity drop. Photon-treated patients lost naive T cells and TCR diversity; proton-treated stayed stable.

Some clones are missing from TCRdb's copy, which holds only in-frame ones; the method was immunoSEQ multiplex PCR. Of 30,000 to 45,000 clones detected, more than 75% appear once; the ten largest clones hold about 2.9%. CDR1 is MGHRA, CDR2 YSYEKL, per germline. V shed 1 base, J shed 8 bases, and the junction held 2 bases outside the gene matches. The CDR3 length is 15 residues. The J gene is TRBJ2-1, the V gene TRBV4-1; TRBD2 agrees at 13 bases. The TCR was taken from a man over 45 with gastric cancer. Sequences were derived from peripheral blood, sampled from a patient treated with photon-based radiotherapy. In DNA, the CDR3 is TGCGCCAGCAGCCAAGGGACTAGCGGGAGTTATGAGCAGTTCTTC. It translates to CASSQGTSGSYEQFF.